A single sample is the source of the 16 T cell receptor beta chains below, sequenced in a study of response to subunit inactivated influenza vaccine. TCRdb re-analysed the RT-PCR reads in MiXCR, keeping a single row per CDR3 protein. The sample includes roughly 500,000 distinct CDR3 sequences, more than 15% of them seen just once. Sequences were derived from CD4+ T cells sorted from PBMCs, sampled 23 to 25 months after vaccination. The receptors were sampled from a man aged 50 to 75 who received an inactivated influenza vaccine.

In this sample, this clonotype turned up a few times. The CDR3 here is CASSGLHTDTQYF. CDR3 DNA: TGTGCCAGCAGTGGACTACACACAGATACGCAGTATTTT. The V gene is TRBV12-3 or TRBV12-4, the J gene TRBJ2-3; TRBD2 might be the D (6 bases). V lost 5 bases and J 2 bases, leaving 8 bases between the germline ends. This CDR3 contains 13 residues.

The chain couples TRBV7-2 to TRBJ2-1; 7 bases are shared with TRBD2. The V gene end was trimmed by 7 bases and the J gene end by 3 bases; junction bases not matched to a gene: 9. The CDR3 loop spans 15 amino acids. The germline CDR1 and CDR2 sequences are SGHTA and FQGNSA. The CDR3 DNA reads TGTGCCAGCACCCCGAGGGGAGGGATCTACAATGAGCAGTTCTTC. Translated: CASTPRGGIYNEQFF. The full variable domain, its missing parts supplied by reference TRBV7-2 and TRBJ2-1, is GAGVSQSPSNKVTEKGKDVELRCDPISGHTALYWYRQSLGQGLEFLIYFQGNSAPDKSGLPSDRFSAERTGGSVSTLTIQRTQQEDSAVYLCASTPRGGIYNEQFFGPGTRLTVL.

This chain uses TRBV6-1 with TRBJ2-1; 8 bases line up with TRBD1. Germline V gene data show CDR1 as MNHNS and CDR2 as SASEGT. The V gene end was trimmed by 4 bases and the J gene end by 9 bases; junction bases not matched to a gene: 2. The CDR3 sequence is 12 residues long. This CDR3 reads CASSATGVEQFF. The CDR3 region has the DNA TGTGCCAGCAGTGCGACAGGGGTTGAGCAGTTCTTC.

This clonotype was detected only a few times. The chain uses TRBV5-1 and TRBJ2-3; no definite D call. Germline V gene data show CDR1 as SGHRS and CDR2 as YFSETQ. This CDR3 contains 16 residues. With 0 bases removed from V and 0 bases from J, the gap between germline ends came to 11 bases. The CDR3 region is CASSLAPVTSTDTQYF. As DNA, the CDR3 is TGCGCCAGCAGCTTGGCCCCGGTAACTAGCACAGATACGCAGTATTTT.

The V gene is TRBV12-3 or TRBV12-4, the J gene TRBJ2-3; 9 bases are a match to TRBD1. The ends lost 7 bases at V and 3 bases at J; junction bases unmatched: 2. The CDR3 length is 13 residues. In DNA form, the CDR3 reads TGTGCCAGCACCGACAGGGGGACAGATACGCAGTATTTT. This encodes CASTDRGTDTQYF.

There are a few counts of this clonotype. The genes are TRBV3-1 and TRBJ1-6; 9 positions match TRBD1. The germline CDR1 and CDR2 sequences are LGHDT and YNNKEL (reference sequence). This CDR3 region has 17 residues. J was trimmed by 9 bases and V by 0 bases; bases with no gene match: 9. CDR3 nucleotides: TGTGCCAGCAGCCAAGACTCGACAGGGGGAAAGTTTTCACCCCTCCACTTT. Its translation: CASSQDSTGGKFSPLHF.

CDR3 nucleotide sequence: TGTGCCAGCAGCCCACAGGGAGTCTTGTCCTACGAGCAGTACTTC. It translates to CASSPQGVLSYEQYF. The chain uses TRBV7-6 and TRBJ2-7; D perhaps matches TRBD1 (6 bases). Trimming pared 5 bases from V and 1 base from J, leaving 15 bases between. The V gene's germline CDR1 is SGHVS and CDR2 FNYEAQ. The CDR3 runs to 15 residues.

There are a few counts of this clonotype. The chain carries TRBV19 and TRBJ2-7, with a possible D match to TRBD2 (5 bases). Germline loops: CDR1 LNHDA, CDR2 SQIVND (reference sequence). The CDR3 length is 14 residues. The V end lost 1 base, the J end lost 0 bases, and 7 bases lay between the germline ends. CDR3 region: CASSIVGDSYEQYF. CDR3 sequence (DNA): TGTGCCAGTAGTATAGTCGGGGACTCCTACGAGCAGTACTTC.

DNA for the CDR3: TGTGCCAGCAGTTATTTGGGGGCAGGAGGCCCCAATGAGCAGTTCTTC. It encodes CASSYLGAGGPNEQFF. The chain links TRBV6-2 or TRBV6-3 to TRBJ2-1; a weak D match, TRBD1 (6 bases). This CDR3 is built from 16 residues. V was shortened by 3 bases and J by 6 bases, with 18 bases between the two germline ends. Germline V gene sequence: CDR1 MNHEY, CDR2 SVGEGT.

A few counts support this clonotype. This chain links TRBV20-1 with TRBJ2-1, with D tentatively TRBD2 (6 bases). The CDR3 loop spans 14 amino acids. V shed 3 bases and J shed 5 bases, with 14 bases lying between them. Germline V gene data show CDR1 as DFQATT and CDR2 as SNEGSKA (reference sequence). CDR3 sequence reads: CSASRGNQNNEQFF. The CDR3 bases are TGCAGTGCTAGCCGCGGGAACCAAAACAATGAGCAGTTCTTC.

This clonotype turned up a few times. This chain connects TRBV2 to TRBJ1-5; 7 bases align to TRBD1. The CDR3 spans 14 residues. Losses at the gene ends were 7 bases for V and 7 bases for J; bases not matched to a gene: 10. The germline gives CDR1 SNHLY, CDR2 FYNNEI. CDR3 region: CASTVDRVGQPQHF. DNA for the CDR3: TGTGCCAGCACTGTTGACAGGGTAGGCCAGCCCCAGCATTTT.

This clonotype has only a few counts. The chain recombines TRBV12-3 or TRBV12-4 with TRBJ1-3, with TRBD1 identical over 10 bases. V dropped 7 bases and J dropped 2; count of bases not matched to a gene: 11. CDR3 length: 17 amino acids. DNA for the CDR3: TGTGCCAGCACCATATACCTTGACAGGGGGCCTGGAAACACCATATATTTT. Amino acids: CASTIYLDRGPGNTIYF.

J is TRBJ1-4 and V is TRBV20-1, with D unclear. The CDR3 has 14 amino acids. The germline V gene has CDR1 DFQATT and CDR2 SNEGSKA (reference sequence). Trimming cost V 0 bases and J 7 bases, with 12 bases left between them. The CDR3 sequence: CSARDPLSSEKLFF. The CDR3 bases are TGCAGTGCTAGAGATCCGCTGTCGAGTGAAAAACTGTTTTTT.

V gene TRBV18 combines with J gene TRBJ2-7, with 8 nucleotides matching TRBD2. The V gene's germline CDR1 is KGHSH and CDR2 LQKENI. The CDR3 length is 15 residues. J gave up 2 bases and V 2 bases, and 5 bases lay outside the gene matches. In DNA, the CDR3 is TGTGCCAGCTCACCAGAAGCCGGGAGGGCCTACGAGCAGTACTTC. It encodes CASSPEAGRAYEQYF. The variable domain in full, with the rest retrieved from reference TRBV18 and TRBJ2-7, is NAGVMQNPRHLVRRRGQEARLRCSPMKGHSHVYWYRQLPEEGLKFMVYLQKENIIDESGMPKERFSAEFPKEGPSILRIQQVVRGDSAAYFCASSPEAGRAYEQYFGPGTRLTVT.

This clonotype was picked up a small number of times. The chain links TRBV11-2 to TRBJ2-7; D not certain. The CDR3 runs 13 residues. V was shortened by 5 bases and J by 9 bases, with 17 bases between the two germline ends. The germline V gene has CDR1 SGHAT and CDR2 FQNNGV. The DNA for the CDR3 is TGTGCCAGCAGCCCAGATACAACCCTGGTGCAGTACTTC. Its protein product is CASSPDTTLVQYF.

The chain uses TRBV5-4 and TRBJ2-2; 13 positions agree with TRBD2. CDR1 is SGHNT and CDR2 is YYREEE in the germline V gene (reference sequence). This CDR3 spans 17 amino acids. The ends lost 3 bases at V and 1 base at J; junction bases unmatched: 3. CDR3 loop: CASSSGTSGVNTGELFF. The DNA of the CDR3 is TGTGCCAGCAGCTCCGGGACTAGCGGGGTGAACACCGGGGAGCTGTTTTTT.